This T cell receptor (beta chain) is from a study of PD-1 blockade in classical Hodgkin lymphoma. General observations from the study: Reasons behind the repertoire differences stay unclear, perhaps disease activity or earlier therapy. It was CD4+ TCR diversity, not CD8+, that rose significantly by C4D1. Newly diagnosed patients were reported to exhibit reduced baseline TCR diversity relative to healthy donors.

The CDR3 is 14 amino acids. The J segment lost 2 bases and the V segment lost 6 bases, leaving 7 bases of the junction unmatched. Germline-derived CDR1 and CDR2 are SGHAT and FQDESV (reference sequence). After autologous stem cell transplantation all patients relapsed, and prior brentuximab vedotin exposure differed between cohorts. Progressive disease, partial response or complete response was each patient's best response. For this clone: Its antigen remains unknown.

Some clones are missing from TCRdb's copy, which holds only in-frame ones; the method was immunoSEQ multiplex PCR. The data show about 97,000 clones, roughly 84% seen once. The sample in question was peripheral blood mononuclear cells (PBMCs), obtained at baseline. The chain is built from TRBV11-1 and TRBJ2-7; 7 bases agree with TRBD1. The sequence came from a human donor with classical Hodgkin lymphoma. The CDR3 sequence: CASRPTTGTYEQYF. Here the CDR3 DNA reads TGTGCCAGCAGACCGACGACAGGGACCTACGAGCAGTACTTC.